This T cell receptor (beta chain) appears in the sequencing data of a study of blood T cell repertoires in COVID-19. The V and J ends lost 6 bases and 3 bases, in that order; junction bases with no gene match: 2. Germline-derived CDR1 and CDR2 are WSHSY and SAAADI. The CDR3 runs 13 residues. Clones were sequenced by immunoSEQ multiplex PCR, and TCRdb holds only the in-frame ones, with some missing. The data contain roughly 290,000 clones, 80% to 95% of them singletons. J is TRBJ1-5 and V is TRBV10-2; 7 bases line up with TRBD1. The receptor was derived from a woman in her twenties or thirties with COVID-19, enrolled during active disease. Material for sequencing was peripheral blood. The chain's CDR3 is CASRGGVNQPQHF. For the CDR3, the DNA is TGCGCCAGCAGAGGGGGCGTCAATCAGCCCCAGCATTTT.